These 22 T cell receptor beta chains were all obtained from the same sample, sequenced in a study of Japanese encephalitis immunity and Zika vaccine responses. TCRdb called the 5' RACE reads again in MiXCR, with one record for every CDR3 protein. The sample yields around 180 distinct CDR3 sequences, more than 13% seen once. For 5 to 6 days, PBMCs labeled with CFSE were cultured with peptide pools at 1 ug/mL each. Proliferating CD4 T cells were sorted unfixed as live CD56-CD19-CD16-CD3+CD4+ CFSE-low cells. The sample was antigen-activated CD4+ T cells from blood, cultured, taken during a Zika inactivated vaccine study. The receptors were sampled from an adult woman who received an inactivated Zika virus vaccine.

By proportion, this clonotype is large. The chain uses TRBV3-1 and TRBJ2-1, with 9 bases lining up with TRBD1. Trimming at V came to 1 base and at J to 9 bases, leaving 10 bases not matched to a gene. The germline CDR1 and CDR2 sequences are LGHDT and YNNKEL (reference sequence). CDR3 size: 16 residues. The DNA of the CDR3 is TGTGCCAGCAGCCAAGTAGGTGGGACAGGGACAAGTGAGCAGTTCTTC. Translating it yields CASSQVGGTGTSEQFF.

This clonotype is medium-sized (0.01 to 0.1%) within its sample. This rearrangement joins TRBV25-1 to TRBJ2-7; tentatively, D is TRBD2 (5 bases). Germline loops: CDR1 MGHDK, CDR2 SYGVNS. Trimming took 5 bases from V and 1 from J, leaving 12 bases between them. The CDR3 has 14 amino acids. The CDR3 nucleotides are TGTGCCAGCAGTCCCGCCCGGGATTCCTACGAGCAGTACTTC. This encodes CASSPARDSYEQYF.

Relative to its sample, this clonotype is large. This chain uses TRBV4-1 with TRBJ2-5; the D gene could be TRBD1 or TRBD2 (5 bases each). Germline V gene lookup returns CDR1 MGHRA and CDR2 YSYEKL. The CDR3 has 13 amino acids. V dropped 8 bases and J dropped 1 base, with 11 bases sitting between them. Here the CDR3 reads CASGPGTQETQYF. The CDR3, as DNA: TGCGCCAGCGGACCAGGGACCCAAGAGACCCAGTACTTC.

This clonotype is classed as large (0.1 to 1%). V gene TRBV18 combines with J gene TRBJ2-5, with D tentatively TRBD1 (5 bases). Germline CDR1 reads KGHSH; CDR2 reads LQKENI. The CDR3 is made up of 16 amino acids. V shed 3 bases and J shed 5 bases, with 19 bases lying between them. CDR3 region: CASSPYWLGAGETQYF. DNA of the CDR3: TGTGCCAGCTCACCCTATTGGTTAGGTGCAGGGGAGACCCAGTACTTC.

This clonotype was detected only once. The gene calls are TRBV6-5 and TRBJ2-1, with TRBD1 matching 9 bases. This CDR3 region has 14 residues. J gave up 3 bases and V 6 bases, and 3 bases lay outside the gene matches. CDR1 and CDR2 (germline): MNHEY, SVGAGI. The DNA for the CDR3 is TGTGCCAGCAGGGAGACAGGGGGCTACAATGAGCAGTTCTTC. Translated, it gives CASRETGGYNEQFF.

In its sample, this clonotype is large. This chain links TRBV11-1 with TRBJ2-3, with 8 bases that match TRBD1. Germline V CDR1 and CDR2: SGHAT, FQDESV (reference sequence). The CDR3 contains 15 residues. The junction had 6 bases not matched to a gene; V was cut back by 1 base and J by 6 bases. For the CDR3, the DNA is TGTGCCAGCAGCTTAGGACAGGGGCCGCGCGATACGCAGTATTTT. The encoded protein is CASSLGQGPRDTQYF.

CDR3 sequence reads: CACQSGDSNEKLFF. The CDR3 nucleotides are TGTGCCTGCCAGAGTGGGGACAGCAATGAAAAACTGTTTTTT. V is TRBV21-1 and J is TRBJ1-4; the table names TRBD1, a call not compared with the DNA. TRBV21-1 corresponds to a pseudogene. The CDR3 is made up of 14 amino acids.

For the CDR3, the DNA is TGTGCCAGCAGTTACATCGCAGGGGAGAACACTGAAGCTTTCTTT. Its translation is CASSYIAGENTEAFF. The chain has TRBV6-6 and TRBJ1-1; tentatively, D is TRBD1 (6 bases). CDR1 and CDR2 from the germline V gene are MNHNY and SVGAGI (reference sequence). This CDR3 comprises 15 residues. Trimming took 2 bases from V and 1 from J, leaving 11 bases between them.

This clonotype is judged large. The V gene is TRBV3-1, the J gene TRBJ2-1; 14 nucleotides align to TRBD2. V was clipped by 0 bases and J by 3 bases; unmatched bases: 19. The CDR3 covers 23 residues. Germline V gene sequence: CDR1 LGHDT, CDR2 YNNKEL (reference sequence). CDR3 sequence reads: CASSQEAPRLAGGSTARYNEQFF. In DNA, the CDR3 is TGTGCCAGCAGCCAAGAGGCCCCTCGACTAGCGGGGGGGTCGACGGCTCGCTACAATGAGCAGTTCTTC.

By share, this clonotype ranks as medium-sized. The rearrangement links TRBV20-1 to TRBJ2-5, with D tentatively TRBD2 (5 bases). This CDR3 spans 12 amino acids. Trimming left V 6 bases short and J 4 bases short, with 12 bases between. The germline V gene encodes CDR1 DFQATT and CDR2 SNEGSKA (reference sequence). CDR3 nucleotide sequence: TGCAGTGCCGGACTGGCGGCAGAGACCCAGTACTTC. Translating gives CSAGLAAETQYF.

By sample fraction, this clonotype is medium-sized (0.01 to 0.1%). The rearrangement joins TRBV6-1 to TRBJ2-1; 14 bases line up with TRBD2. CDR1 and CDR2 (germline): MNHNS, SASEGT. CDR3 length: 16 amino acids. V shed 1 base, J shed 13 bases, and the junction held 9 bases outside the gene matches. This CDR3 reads CASSEETSGGASSQFF. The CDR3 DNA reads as TGTGCCAGCAGTGAAGAGACTAGCGGGGGGGCCAGTAGTCAGTTCTTC.

CDR3 amino acids: CASSLVAFSTDTQYF. Here the CDR3 DNA reads TGCGCCAGCAGCTTGGTGGCATTTAGCACAGATACGCAGTATTTT. This chain uses TRBV5-1 with TRBJ2-3; the D is unclear. There are 15 residues in the CDR3. V was clipped by 0 bases and J by 0 bases, with 8 bases between them. Germline CDR1 and CDR2: SGHRS and YFSETQ.

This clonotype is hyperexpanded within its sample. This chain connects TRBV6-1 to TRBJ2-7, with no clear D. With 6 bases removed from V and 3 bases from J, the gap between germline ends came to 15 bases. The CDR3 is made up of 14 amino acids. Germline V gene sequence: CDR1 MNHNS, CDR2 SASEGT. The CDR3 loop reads CASSLVQDLYEQYF. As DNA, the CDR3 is TGTGCCAGCAGCTTGGTCCAGGACCTCTACGAGCAGTACTTC.

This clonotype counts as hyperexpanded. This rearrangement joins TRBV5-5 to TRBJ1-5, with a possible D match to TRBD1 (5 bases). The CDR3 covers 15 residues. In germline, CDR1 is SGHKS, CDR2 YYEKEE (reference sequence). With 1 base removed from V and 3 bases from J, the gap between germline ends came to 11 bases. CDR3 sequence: CASSLSGEDNQPQHF. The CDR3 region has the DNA TGTGCCAGCAGCTTGTCGGGGGAGGACAATCAGCCCCAGCATTTT.

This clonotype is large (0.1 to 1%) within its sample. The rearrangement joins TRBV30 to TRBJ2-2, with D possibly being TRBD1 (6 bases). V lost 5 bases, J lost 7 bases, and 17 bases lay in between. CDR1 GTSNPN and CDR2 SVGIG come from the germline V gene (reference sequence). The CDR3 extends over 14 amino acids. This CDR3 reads CAWAHRDTGGELFF. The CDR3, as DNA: TGTGCCTGGGCCCATCGGGACACCGGCGGGGAGCTGTTTTTT.

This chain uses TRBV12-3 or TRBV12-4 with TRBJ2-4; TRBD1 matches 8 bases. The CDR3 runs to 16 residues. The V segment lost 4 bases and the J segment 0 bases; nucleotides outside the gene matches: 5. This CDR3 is CASSSGQGLAKNIQYF. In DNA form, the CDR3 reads TGTGCCAGCAGTTCCGGACAGGGACTAGCCAAAAACATTCAGTACTTC.

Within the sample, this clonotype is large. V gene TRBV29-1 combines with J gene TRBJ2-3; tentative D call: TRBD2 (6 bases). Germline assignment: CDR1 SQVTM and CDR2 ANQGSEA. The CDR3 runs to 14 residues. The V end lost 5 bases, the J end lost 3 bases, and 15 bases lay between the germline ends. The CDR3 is CSVHAAGTTDTQYF. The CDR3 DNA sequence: TGCAGCGTTCACGCGGCGGGGACTACAGATACGCAGTATTTT.

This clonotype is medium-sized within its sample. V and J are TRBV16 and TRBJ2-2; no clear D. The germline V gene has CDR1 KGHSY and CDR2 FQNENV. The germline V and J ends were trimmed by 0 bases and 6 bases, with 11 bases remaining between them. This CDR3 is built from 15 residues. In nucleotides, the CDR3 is TGTGCCAGCAGCCAATCGGGTAGCAATCCCGGGGAGCTGTTTTTT. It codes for CASSQSGSNPGELFF.

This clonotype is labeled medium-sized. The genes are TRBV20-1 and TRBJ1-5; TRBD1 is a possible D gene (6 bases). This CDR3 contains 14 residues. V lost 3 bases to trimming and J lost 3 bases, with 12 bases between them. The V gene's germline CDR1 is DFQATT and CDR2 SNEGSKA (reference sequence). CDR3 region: CSASKDSNNQPQHF. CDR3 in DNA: TGCAGTGCTAGCAAGGACAGTAACAATCAGCCCCAGCATTTT.

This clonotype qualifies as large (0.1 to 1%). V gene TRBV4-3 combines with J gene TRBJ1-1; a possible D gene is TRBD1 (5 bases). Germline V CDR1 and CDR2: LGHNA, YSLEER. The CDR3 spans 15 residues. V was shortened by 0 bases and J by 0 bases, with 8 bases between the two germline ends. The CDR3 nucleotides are TGCGCCAGCAGCCAAGAGACAGCAATGAACACTGAAGCTTTCTTT. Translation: CASSQETAMNTEAFF.

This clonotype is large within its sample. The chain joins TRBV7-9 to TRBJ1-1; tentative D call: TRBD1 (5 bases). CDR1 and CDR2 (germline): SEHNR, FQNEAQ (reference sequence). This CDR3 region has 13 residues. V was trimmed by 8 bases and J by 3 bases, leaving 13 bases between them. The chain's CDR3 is CASGSRGDTEAFF. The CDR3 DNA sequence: TGTGCCAGCGGGTCCCGGGGGGACACTGAAGCTTTCTTT. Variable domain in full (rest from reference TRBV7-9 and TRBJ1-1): DTGVSQNPRHKITKRGQNVTFRCDPISEHNRLYWYRQTLGQGPEFLTYFQNEAQLEKSRLLSDRFSAERPKGSFSTLEIQRTEQGDSAMYLCASGSRGDTEAFFGQGTRLTVV.

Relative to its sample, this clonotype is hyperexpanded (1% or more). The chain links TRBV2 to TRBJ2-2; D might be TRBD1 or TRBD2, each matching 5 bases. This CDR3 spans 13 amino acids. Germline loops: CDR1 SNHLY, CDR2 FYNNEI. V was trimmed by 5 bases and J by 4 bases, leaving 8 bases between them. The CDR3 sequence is CASSRGLTGELFF. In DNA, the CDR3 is TGTGCCAGCAGTCGGGGCCTCACCGGGGAGCTGTTTTTT.